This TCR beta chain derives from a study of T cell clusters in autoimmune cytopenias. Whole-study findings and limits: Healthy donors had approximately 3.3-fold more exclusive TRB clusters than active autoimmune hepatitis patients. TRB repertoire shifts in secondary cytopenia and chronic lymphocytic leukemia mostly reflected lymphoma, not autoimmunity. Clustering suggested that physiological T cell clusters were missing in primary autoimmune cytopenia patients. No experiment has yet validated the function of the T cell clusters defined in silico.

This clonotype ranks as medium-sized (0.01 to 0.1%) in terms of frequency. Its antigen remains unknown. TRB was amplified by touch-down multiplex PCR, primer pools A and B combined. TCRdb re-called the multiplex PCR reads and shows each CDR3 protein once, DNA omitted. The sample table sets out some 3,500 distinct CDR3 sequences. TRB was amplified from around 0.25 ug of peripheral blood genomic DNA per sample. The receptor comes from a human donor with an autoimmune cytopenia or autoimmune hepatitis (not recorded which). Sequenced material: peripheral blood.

The CDR3 protein is CASKSWGALGQPQHF. The V gene is TRBV27, the J gene TRBJ1-5; TCRdb's D gene call, TRBD1, goes unchecked for lack of DNA. Germline CDR1 reads MNHEY; CDR2 reads SMNVEV (reference sequence). The CDR3 consists of 15 residues.